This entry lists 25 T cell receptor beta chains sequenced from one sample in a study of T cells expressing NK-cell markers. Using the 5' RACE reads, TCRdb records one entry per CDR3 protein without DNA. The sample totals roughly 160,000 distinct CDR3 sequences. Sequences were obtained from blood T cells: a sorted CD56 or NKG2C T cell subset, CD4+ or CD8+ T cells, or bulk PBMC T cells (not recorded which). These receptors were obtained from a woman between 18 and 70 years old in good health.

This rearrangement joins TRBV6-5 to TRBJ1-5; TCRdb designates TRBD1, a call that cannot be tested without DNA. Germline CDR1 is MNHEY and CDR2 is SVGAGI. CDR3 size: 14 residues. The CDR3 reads CASSYGTENQPQHF.

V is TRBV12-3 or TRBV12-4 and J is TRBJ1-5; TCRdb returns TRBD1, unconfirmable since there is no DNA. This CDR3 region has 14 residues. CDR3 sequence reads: CASSLGAYNQPQHF.

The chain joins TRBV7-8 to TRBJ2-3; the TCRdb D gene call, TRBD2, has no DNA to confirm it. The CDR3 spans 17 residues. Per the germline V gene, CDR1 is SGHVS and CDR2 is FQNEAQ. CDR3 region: CASSFISGGAAADTQYF.

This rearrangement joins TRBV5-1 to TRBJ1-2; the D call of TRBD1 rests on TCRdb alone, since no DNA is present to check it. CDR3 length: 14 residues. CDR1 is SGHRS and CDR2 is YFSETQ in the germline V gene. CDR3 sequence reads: CASSLVTGDHGYTF.

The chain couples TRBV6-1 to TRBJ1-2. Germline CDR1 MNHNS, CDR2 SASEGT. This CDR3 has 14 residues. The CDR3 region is CASSRGHGNYGYTF.

The CDR3 loop reads CASMSGLYEQYF. The chain links TRBV12-3 or TRBV12-4 to TRBJ2-7. CDR3 length: 12 residues.

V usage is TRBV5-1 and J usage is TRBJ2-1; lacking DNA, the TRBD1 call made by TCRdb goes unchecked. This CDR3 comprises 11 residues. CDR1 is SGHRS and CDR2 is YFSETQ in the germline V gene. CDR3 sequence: CASSLGGLQFF.

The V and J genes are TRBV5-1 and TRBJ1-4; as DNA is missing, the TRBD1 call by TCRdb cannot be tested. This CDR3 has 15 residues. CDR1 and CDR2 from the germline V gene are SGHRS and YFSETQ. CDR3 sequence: CASSSGNRGNEKLFF.

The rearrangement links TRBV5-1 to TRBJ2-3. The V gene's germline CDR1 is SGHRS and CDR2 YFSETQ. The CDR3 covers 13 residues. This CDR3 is CASGEVAADTQYF.

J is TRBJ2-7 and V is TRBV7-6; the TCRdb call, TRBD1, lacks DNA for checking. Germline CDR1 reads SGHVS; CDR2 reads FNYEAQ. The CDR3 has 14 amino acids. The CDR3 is CASSLAWQGSEQYF. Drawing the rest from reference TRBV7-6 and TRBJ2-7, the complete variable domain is GAGVSQSPRYKVTKRGQDVALRCDPISGHVSLYWYRQALGQGPEFLTYFNYEAQQDKSGLPNDRFSAERPEGSISTLTIQRTEQRDSAMYRCASSLAWQGSEQYFGPGTRLTVT.

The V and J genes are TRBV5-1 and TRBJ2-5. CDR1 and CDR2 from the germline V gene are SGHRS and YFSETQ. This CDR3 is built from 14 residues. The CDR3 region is CASSPTGVTETQYF.

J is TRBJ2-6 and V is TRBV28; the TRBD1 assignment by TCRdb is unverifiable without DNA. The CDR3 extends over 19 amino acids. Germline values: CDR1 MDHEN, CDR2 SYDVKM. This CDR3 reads CASSPADSAFISGANVLTF.

The CDR3 reads CASSYSANTGELFF. The chain employs TRBV27 and TRBJ2-2. Germline V gene data show CDR1 as MNHEY and CDR2 as SMNVEV (reference sequence). The CDR3 is 14 residues long.

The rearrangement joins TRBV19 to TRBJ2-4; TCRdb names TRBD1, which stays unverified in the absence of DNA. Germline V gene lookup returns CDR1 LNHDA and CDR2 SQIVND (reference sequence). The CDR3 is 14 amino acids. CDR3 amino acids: CASSTGVDSNIQYF.

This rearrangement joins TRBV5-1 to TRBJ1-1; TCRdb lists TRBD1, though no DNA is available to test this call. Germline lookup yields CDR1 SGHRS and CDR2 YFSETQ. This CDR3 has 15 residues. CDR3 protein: CASSSTTGYSTEAFF.

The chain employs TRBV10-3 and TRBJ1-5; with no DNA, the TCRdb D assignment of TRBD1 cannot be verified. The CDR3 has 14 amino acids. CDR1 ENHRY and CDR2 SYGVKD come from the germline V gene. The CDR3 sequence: CATLPGQDNQPQHF.

Here the CDR3 reads CASSLGSGAGQPQHF. The chain links TRBV5-1 to TRBJ1-5; the D call from TCRdb, TRBD1, cannot be confirmed without DNA. The CDR3 has 15 residues. In germline, CDR1 is SGHRS, CDR2 YFSETQ.

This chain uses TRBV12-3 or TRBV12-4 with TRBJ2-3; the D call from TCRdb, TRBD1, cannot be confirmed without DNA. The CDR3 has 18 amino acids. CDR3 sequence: CASSLPWEPGIGTDTQYF.

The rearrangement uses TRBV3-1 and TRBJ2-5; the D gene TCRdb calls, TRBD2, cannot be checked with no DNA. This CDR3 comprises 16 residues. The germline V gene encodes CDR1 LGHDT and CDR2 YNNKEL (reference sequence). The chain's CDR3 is CASSQVLRLAEETQYF.

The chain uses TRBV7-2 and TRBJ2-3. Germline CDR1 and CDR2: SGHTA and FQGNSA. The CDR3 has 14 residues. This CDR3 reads CASSRSGSTDTQYF. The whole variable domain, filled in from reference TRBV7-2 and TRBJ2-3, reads GAGVSQSPSNKVTEKGKDVELRCDPISGHTALYWYRQSLGQGLEFLIYFQGNSAPDKSGLPSDRFSAERTGGSVSTLTIQRTQQEDSAVYLCASSRSGSTDTQYFGPGTRLTVL.

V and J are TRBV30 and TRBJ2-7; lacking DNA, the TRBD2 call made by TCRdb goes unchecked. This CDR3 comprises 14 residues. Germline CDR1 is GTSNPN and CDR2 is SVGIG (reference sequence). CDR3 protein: CAWRLAGGRDEQYF.

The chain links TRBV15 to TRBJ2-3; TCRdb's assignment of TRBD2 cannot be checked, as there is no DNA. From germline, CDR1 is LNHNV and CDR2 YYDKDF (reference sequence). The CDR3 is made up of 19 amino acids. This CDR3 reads CATSSSRTSGGTHTDTQYF. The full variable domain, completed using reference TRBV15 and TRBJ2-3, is DAMVIQNPRYQVTQFGKPVTLSCSQTLNHNVMYWYQQKSSQAPKLLFHYYDKDFNNEADTPDNFQSRRPNTSFCFLDIRSPGLGDTAMYLCATSSSRTSGGTHTDTQYFGPGTRLTVL.

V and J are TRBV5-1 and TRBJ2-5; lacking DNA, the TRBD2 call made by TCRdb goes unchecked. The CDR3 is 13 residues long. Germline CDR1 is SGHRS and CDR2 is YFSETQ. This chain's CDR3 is CASSTGTRETQYF.

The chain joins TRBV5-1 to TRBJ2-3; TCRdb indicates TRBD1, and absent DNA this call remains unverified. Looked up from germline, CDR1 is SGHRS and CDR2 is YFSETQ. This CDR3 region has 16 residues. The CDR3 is CASSYGDREPTDTQYF.

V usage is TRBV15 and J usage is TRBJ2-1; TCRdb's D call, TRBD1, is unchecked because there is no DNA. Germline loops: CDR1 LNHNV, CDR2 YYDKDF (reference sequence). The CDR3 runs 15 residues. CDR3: CATSRDRGQGNEQFF. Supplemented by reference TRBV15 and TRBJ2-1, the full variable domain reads DAMVIQNPRYQVTQFGKPVTLSCSQTLNHNVMYWYQQKSSQAPKLLFHYYDKDFNNEADTPDNFQSRRPNTSFCFLDIRSPGLGDTAMYLCATSRDRGQGNEQFFGPGTRLTVL.